The 23 T cell receptor beta chains below come from one sample, sequenced in a study of T cell responses to AZD1222 COVID-19 vaccine. Generated by immunoSEQ multiplex PCR, the TCRdb table keeps only in-frame clones and is missing some. The sample has fewer than 150,000 clones, 92% seen once. The sequences come from peripheral blood, collected on day 0 of AZD1222 vaccination. These receptors all stem from an adult in good health.

J is TRBJ2-1 and V is TRBV30; D is uncertain. The CDR3 is 10 residues long. Germline CDR1 reads GTSNPN; CDR2 reads SVGIG (reference sequence). V was trimmed by 4 bases and J by 6 bases, leaving 4 bases between them. CDR3 coding DNA: TGTGCCTGGACCACCAATGAGCAGTTCTTC. It is translated as CAWTTNEQFF.

Only one count was recorded for this clone. The chain has TRBV2 and TRBJ1-6, with TRBD1 identical over 9 bases. Germline V gene sequence: CDR1 SNHLY, CDR2 FYNNEI. The CDR3 is made up of 17 amino acids. V was clipped by 2 bases and J by 10 bases; unmatched bases: 12. As DNA, the CDR3 is TGTGCCAGCAGTGAACCCCGAGCCGGGACAGGGAACTCACCCCTCCACTTT. Its protein is CASSEPRAGTGNSPLHF.

This chain links TRBV28 with TRBJ2-1; 9 bases align to TRBD1. V lost 5 bases and J lost 9; bases outside the gene matches: 11. The CDR3 extends over 15 amino acids. The germline V gene has CDR1 MDHEN and CDR2 SYDVKM. CDR3 in DNA: TGTGCCAGCAGTCAACCGGGACAGGGTAAGGGTGAGCAGTTCTTC. This codes for CASSQPGQGKGEQFF.

The chain combines TRBV5-8 with TRBJ2-7; 7 bases agree with TRBD2. This CDR3 is 13 amino acids long. Germline CDR1 reads SGHTS; CDR2 reads YDEGEE. The V and J ends lost 4 bases and 4 bases, in that order; junction bases with no gene match: 5. This CDR3 reads CASSPGLVYEQYF. CDR3 DNA sequence: TGTGCCAGCAGCCCCGGACTAGTTTACGAGCAGTACTTC.

V usage is TRBV6-2 or TRBV6-3 and J usage is TRBJ2-5; D gene ambiguous. CDR3 length: 14 amino acids. Between the trimmed V and J ends, which lost 5 bases and 4 bases, there was a span of 14 bases. Per the germline V gene, CDR1 is MNHEY and CDR2 is SVGEGT. The CDR3 bases are TGTGCCAGCAGTCCCGGACCCCGCGCAGAGACCCAGTACTTC. Amino acid sequence: CASSPGPRAETQYF.

The chain is built from TRBV14 and TRBJ2-7; D call uncertain. V lost 0 bases and J 3 bases, leaving 9 bases between the germline ends. The length of the CDR3 is 14 residues. Germline values: CDR1 SGHDN, CDR2 FVKESK. The CDR3 DNA sequence: TGTGCCAGCAGCCAAGATTATAAGAGCTACGAGCAGTACTTC. Protein product: CASSQDYKSYEQYF.

This clone appeared a few times. This chain links TRBV6-5 with TRBJ1-2; 7 positions match TRBD1. This CDR3 contains 13 residues. CDR1 and CDR2 (germline): MNHEY, SVGAGI. The V gene end was trimmed by 5 bases and the J gene end by 8 bases; junction bases not matched to a gene: 8. Here the CDR3 reads CASSRDRAWGYTF. The CDR3 DNA reads as TGTGCCAGCAGTCGAGACAGGGCTTGGGGCTACACCTTC.

The chain recombines TRBV21-1 with TRBJ1-1. TRBV21-1 corresponds to a pseudogene. CDR3 length: 16 residues. The CDR3 coding sequence is TGTGCCAGCAGCAAATTATATCCAGCTTCGAACGCTGAAGCTTTCTTT. Its translation: CASSKLYPASNAEAFF.

V gene TRBV29-1 combines with J gene TRBJ1-5; D ambiguous. V was clipped by 4 bases and J by 2 bases, with 6 bases between them. The V gene's germline CDR1 is SQVTM and CDR2 ANQGSEA. This CDR3 region has 12 residues. Here the CDR3 reads CSVAEGNQPQHF. The CDR3 DNA reads TGCAGCGTTGCGGAGGGCAATCAGCCCCAGCATTTT.

V is TRBV27 and J is TRBJ1-6; the match to TRBD1 covers 9 bases. This CDR3 is built from 14 residues. With V trimmed by 9 bases and J by 7 bases, 7 bases remained unmatched. Germline assignment: CDR1 MNHEY and CDR2 SMNVEV (reference sequence). CDR3 in DNA: TGTGCCAGTTCCCGGACAGGGGCGAATTCACCCCTCCACTTT. This translates into CASSRTGANSPLHF.

The rearrangement joins TRBV5-4 to TRBJ1-1; D is unclear. The CDR3 spans 12 residues. The germline CDR1 and CDR2 sequences are SGHNT and YYREEE (reference sequence). V was shortened by 1 base and J by 5 bases, with 6 bases between the two germline ends. The CDR3 is CASSLYGTEAFF. The CDR3 region has the DNA TGTGCCAGCAGCTTGTATGGGACTGAAGCTTTCTTT.

J is TRBJ1-6 and V is TRBV19, with unresolved D. The CDR3 covers 15 residues. The germline V and J ends were trimmed by 4 bases and 0 bases, with 7 bases remaining between them. Germline V gene data show CDR1 as LNHDA and CDR2 as SQIVND (reference sequence). The CDR3 region has the DNA TGTGCCAGTAGTACCCCGAGCTCCTATAATTCACCCCTCCACTTT. Its translation: CASSTPSSYNSPLHF.

The chain recombines TRBV28 with TRBJ1-3; D is possibly TRBD1 (6 bases). CDR1 is MDHEN, CDR2 SYDVKM, per germline. Between the trimmed V and J ends, which lost 6 bases and 0 bases, there was a span of 15 bases. The CDR3 totals 16 residues. CDR3 in DNA: TGTGCCAGCAGCCCAATCGACAGGTACTCTGGAAACACCATATATTTT. Its translation is CASSPIDRYSGNTIYF.

CDR3 sequence (DNA): TGTGCCAGCAGTTTATGGGAGTCCTACAATGAGCAGTTCTTC. Its translation: CASSLWESYNEQFF. The chain carries TRBV27 and TRBJ2-1; D perhaps matches TRBD2 (5 bases). V lost 1 base to trimming and J lost 1 base, with 5 bases between them. The CDR3 runs 14 residues. CDR1 is MNHEY and CDR2 is SMNVEV in the germline V gene (reference sequence).

The genes are TRBV7-9 and TRBJ2-2, with 12 bases matching TRBD2. The CDR3 is 17 amino acids. The V and J ends lost 2 bases and 6 bases, in that order; junction bases with no gene match: 7. Germline V lookup: CDR1 SEHNR, CDR2 FQNEAQ (reference sequence). The CDR3 spells CASSLFRTSGKAGELFF. The CDR3 DNA reads TGTGCCAGCAGCTTATTTCGGACTAGCGGGAAGGCCGGGGAGCTGTTTTTT.

The J gene is TRBJ2-7, the V gene TRBV19; TRBD1 agrees at 9 bases. CDR3 length: 14 amino acids. Germline V gene sequence: CDR1 LNHDA, CDR2 SQIVND (reference sequence). J gave up 4 bases and V 4 bases, and 5 bases lay outside the gene matches. CDR3 sequence (DNA): TGTGCCAGTAGTAGAGACAGGGGGTCATACGAGCAGTACTTC. This encodes CASSRDRGSYEQYF.

CDR3 DNA sequence: TGTGCCAGTAGTTGGAAGGGCGGGGGCAATCAGCCCCAGCATTTT. Translation gives CASSWKGGGNQPQHF. The rearrangement uses TRBV19 and TRBJ1-5, with D hard to call. Germline CDR1 is LNHDA and CDR2 is SQIVND (reference sequence). The V gene lost 5 bases and the J gene lost 2 bases, with 13 bases spanning the gap. This CDR3 is built from 15 residues.

V is TRBV9 and J is TRBJ1-2, with 9 bases fitting TRBD1. CDR3 length: 14 residues. V lost 0 bases and J lost 6; bases outside the gene matches: 3. In germline, CDR1 is SGDLS, CDR2 YYNGEE. The CDR3 region has the DNA TGTGCCAGCAGCGTAGGGACAGGGGACGATGGCTACACCTTC. This translates into CASSVGTGDDGYTF.

This clone was observed a single time. This chain links TRBV2 with TRBJ2-7; TRBD1 aligns across 10 bases. Germline CDR1 is SNHLY and CDR2 is FYNNEI. The trim removed 3 bases at V and 5 bases at J, leaving 13 bases unmatched. The CDR3 extends over 17 amino acids. The CDR3 is CASSDSGTGDPSHEQYF. DNA for the CDR3: TGTGCCAGCAGTGATTCCGGGACAGGGGATCCTTCCCACGAGCAGTACTTC.

This chain links TRBV12-3 or TRBV12-4 with TRBJ1-2, with D possibly TRBD1 on 5 matching bases. The CDR3 covers 13 residues. V lost 3 bases and J lost 7, with 12 bases in between. DNA for the CDR3: TGTGCCAGCAGTTTTTCAGGGAATGGTGGCTACACCTTC. It yields the protein CASSFSGNGGYTF.

This clone was seen only once. V is TRBV7-9 and J is TRBJ2-1; D is undetermined. Trimming removed 5 bases at V and 3 bases at J, with 17 bases between. This CDR3 is 16 amino acids long. The germline V gene has CDR1 SEHNR and CDR2 FQNEAQ (reference sequence). CDR3 in DNA: TGTGCCAGCAGCCCCCCAGAGGAGAGGATCTACAATGAGCAGTTCTTC. Amino acid sequence: CASSPPEERIYNEQFF.

This rearrangement joins TRBV14 to TRBJ1-2; D is possibly TRBD1 (6 bases). Germline loops: CDR1 SGHDN, CDR2 FVKESK. The CDR3 sequence is 14 residues long. Trimming pared 0 bases from V and 11 bases from J, leaving 16 bases between. The CDR3 loop is CASSQDLGTTGYTF. The CDR3 DNA is TGTGCCAGCAGCCAAGATCTGGGGACAACAGGGTACACCTTC.

This sequence joins TRBV6-5 and TRBJ2-7, with no clear D. The germline V and J ends were trimmed by 7 bases and 2 bases, with 12 bases remaining between them. The CDR3 has 13 amino acids. Germline CDR1 is MNHEY and CDR2 is SVGAGI. DNA of the CDR3: TGTGCCAGCACGGATACCCGTACCTACGAGCAGTACTTC. As protein: CASTDTRTYEQYF.